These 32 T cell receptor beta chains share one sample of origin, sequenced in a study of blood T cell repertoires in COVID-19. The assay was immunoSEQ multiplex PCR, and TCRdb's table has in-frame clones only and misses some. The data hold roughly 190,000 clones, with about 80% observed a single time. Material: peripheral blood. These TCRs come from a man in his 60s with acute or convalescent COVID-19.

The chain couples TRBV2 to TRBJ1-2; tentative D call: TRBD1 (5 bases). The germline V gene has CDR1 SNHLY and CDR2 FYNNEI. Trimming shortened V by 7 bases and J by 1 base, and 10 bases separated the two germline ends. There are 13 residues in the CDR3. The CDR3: CASKAGINYGYTF. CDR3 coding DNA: TGTGCCAGCAAGGCAGGGATTAACTATGGCTACACCTTC.

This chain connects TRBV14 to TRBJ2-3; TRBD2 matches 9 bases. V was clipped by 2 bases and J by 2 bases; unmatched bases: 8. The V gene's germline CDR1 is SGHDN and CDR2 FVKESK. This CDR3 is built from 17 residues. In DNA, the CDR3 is TGTGCCAGCAGCCAAACGCCGGGACTAGCATACACAGATACGCAGTATTTT. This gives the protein CASSQTPGLAYTDTQYF. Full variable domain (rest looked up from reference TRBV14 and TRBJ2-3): EAGVTQFPSHSVIEKGQTVTLRCDPISGHDNLYWYRRVMGKEIKFLLHFVKESKQDESGMPNNRFLAERTGGTYSTLKVQPAELEDSGVYFCASSQTPGLAYTDTQYFGPGTRLTVL.

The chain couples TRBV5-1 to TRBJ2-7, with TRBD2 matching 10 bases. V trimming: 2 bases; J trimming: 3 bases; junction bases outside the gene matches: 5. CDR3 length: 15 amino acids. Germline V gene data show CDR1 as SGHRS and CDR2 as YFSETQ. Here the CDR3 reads CASSLASGSGYEQYF. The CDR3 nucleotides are TGCGCCAGCAGCTTAGCTAGCGGGAGCGGCTACGAGCAGTACTTC.

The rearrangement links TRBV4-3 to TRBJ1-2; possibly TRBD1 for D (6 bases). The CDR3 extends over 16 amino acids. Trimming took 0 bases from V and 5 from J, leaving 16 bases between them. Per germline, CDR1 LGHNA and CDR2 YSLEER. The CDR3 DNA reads TGCGCCAGCAGCCAAGACCGTCGGGTAGGGGGTTATGGCTACACCTTC. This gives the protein CASSQDRRVGGYGYTF.

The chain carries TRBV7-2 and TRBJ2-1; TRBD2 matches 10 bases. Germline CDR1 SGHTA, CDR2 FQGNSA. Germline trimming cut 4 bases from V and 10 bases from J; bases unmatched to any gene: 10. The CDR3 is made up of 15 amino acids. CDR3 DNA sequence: TGTGCCAGCAGCTCCAAGCGGGGGGGCCTCGGGGAGCAGTTCTTC. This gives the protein CASSSKRGGLGEQFF.

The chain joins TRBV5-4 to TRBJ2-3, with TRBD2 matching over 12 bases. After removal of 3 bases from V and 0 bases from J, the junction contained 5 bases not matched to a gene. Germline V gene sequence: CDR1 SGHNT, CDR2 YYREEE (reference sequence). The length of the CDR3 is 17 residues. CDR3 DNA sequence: TGTGCCAGCAGCTACCGGACTAGCGGGGAAAGCACAGATACGCAGTATTTT. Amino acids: CASSYRTSGESTDTQYF.

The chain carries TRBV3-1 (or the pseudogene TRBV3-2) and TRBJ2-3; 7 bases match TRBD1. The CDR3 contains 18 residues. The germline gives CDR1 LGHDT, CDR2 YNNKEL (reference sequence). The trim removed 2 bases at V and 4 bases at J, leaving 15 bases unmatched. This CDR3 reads CASSQPRQGNFRSDTQYF. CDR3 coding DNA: TGTGCCAGCAGCCAACCCCGACAGGGAAATTTCCGTTCAGATACGCAGTATTTT.

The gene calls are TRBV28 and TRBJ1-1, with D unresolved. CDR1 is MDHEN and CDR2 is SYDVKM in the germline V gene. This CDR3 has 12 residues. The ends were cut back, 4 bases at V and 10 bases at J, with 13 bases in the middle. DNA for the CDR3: TGTGCCAGCAGTTACCCCTCTACGGGAGCTTTCTTT. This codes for CASSYPSTGAFF.

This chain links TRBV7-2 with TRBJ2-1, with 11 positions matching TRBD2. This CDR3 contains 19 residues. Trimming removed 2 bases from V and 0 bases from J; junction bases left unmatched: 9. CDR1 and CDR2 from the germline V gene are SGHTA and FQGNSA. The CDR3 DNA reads TGTGCCAGCAGCTTACGAGCTACTAGCGGGAGATCCTCCTACAATGAGCAGTTCTTC. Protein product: CASSLRATSGRSSYNEQFF.

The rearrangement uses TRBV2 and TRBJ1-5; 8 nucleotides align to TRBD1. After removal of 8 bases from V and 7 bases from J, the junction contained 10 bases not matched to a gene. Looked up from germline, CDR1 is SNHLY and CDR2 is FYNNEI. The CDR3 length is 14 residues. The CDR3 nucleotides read TGTGCCAGCGCAGCTACAGGGGGGAGGCAGCCCCAGCATTTT. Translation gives CASAATGGRQPQHF. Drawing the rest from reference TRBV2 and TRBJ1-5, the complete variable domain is EPEVTQTPSHQVTQMGQEVILRCVPISNHLYFYWYRQILGQKVEFLVSFYNNEISEKSEIFDDQFSVERPDGSNFTLKIRSTKLEDSAMYFCASAATGGRQPQHFGDGTRLSIL.

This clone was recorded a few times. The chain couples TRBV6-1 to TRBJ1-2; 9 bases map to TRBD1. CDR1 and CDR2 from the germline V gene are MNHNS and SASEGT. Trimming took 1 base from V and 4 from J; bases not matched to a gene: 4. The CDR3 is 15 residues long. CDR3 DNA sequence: TGTGCCAGCAGTGAAGGGACAGGGGTGGTCTATGGCTACACCTTC. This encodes CASSEGTGVVYGYTF.

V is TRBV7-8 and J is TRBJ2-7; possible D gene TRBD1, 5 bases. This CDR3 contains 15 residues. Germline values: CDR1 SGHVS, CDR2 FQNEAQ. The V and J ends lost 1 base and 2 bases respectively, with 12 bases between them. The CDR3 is CASSLGGSRAYEQYF. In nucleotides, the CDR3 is TGTGCCAGCAGCTTAGGCGGATCCAGGGCCTACGAGCAGTACTTC.

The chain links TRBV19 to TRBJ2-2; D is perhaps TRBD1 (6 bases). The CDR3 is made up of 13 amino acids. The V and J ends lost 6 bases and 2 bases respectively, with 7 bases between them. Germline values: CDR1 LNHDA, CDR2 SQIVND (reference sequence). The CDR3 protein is CASRGGNTGELFF. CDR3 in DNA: TGTGCCAGTAGAGGGGGAAACACCGGGGAGCTGTTTTTT.

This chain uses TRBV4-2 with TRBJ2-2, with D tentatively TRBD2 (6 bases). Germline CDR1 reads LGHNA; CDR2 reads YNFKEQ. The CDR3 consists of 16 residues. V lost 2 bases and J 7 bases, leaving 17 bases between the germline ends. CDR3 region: CASSQLGAGRNGELFF. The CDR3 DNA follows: TGTGCCAGCAGCCAACTCGGGGCAGGGAGGAACGGGGAGCTGTTTTTT.

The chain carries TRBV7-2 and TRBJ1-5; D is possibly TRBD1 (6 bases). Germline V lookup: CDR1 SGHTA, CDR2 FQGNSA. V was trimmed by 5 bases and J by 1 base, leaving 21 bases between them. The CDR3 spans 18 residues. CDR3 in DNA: TGTGCCAGCAGCCTCTACGCCAGGGGAGCAGGGAGCAATCAGCCCCAGCATTTT. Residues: CASSLYARGAGSNQPQHF.

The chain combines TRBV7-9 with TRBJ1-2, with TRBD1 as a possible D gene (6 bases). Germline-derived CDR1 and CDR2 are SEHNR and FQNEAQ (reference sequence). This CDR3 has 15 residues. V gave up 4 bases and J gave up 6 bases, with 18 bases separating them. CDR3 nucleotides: TGTGCCAGCAGCTACACCGGGACACCCATCGATGGCTACACCTTC. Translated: CASSYTGTPIDGYTF.

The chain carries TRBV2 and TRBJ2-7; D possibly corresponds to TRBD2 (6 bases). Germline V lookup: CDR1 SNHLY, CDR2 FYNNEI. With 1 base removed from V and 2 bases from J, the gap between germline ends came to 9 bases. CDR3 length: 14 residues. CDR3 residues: CASSEGSGAYEQYF. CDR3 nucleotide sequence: TGTGCCAGCAGTGAAGGTAGCGGTGCCTACGAGCAGTACTTC.

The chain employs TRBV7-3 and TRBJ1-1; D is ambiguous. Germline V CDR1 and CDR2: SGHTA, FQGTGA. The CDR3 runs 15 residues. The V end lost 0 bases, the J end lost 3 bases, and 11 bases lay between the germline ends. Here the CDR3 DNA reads TGTGCCAGCAGCTTAACCGGAGACGGCGACACTGAAGCTTTCTTT. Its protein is CASSLTGDGDTEAFF.

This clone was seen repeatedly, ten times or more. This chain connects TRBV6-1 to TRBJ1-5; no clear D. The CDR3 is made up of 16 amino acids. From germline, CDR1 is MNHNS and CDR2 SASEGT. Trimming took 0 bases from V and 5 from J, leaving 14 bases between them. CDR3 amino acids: CASSEAVRLSDQPQHF. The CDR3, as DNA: TGTGCCAGCAGTGAAGCAGTAAGACTCTCGGATCAGCCCCAGCATTTT.

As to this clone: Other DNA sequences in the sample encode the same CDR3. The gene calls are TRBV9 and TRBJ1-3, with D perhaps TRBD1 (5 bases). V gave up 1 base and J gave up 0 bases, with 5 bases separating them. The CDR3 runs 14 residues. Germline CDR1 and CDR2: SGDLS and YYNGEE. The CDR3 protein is CASSVQGSGNTIYF. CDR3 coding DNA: TGTGCCAGCAGCGTACAGGGCTCTGGAAACACCATATATTTT.

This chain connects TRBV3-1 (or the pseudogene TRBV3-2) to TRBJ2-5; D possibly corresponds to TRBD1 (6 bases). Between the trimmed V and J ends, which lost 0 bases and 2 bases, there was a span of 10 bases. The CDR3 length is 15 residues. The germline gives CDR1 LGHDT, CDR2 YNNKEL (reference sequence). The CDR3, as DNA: TGTGCCAGCAGCCAAGATCAACAGGGTCAAGAGACCCAGTACTTC. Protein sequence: CASSQDQQGQETQYF.

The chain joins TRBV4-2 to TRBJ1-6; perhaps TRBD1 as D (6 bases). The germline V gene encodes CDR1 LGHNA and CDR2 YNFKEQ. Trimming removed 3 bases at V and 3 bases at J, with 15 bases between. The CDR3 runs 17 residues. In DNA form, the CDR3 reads TGTGCCAGCAGCCATGGAACAGGGAGGGGCTATAATTCACCCCTCCACTTT. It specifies CASSHGTGRGYNSPLHF.

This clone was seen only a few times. CDR3 sequence (DNA): TGTGCCAGCTCACGGAACACAGGGGGCAATCAGCCCCAGCATTTT. Protein product: CASSRNTGGNQPQHF. V and J are TRBV18 and TRBJ1-5; 7 bases match TRBD1. The CDR3 has 15 amino acids. The germline V gene encodes CDR1 KGHSH and CDR2 LQKENI. V shed 4 bases and J 2 bases; nucleotides not matched to a gene: 5.

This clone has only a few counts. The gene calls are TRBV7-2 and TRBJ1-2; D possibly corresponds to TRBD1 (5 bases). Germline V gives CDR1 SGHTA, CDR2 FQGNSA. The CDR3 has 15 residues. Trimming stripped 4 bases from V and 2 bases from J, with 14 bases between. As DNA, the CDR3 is TGTGCCAGCAGCTGGGACTCCGTGACAAACTATGGCTACACCTTC. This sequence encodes CASSWDSVTNYGYTF. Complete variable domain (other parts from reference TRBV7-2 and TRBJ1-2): GAGVSQSPSNKVTEKGKDVELRCDPISGHTALYWYRQSLGQGLEFLIYFQGNSAPDKSGLPSDRFSAERTGGSVSTLTIQRTQQEDSAVYLCASSWDSVTNYGYTFGSGTRLTVV.

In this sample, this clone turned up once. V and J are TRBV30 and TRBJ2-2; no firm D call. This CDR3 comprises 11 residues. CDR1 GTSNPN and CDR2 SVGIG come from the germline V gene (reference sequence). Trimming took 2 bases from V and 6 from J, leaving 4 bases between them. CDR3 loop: CAWSRAGELFF. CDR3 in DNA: TGTGCCTGGAGTCGTGCCGGGGAGCTGTTTTTT.

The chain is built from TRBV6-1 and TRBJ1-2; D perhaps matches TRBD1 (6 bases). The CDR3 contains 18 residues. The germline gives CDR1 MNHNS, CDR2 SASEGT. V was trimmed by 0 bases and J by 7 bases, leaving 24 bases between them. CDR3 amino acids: CASSEASGDIISLGGYTF. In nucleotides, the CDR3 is TGTGCCAGCAGTGAAGCCTCCGGGGACATAATAAGCCTAGGTGGCTACACCTTC.

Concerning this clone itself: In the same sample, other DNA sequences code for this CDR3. CDR3 amino acids: CASSLSGVQPQHF. The CDR3 coding sequence is TGTGCCAGCAGTTTATCCGGGGTTCAGCCCCAGCATTTT. The chain has TRBV27 and TRBJ1-5; unclear D gene. Germline loops: CDR1 MNHEY, CDR2 SMNVEV (reference sequence). Trimming took 0 bases from V and 6 from J, leaving 6 bases between them. CDR3 size: 13 residues.

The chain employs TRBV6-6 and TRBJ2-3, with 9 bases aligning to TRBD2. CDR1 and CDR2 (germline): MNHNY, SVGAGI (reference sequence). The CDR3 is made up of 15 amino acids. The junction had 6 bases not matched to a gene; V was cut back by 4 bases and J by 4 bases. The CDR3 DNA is TGTGCCAGCAGTTTCGTTAGCGGGAGAGCAGATACGCAGTATTTT. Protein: CASSFVSGRADTQYF.

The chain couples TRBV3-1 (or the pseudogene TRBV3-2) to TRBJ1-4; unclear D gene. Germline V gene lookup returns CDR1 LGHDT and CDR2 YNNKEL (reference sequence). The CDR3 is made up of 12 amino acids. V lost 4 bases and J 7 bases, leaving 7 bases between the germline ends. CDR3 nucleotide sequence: TGTGCCAGCAGCCGCGCGGGTGAAAAACTGTTTTTT. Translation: CASSRAGEKLFF.

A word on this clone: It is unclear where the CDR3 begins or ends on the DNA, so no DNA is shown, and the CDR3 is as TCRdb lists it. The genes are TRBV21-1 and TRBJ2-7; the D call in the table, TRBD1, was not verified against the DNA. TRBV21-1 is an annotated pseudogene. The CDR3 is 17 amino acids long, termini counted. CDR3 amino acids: CASSKVWWGTGTYEQYF.

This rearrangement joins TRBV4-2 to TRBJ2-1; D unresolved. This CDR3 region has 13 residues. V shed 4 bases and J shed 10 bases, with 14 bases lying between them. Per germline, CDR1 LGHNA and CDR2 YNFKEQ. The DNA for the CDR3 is TGTGCCAGCAGCCCCCGAGGAGCTAACGAGCAGTTCTTC. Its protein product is CASSPRGANEQFF.

The CDR3 spells CATSVNRGSTGELFF. The CDR3, as DNA: TGTGCCACCAGCGTAAACAGGGGCAGCACCGGGGAGCTGTTTTTT. V is TRBV15 and J is TRBJ2-2; the match to TRBD1 covers 7 bases. This CDR3 is built from 15 residues. J lost 4 bases, V lost 5 bases, and 7 bases had no gene match. CDR1 is LNHNV and CDR2 is YYDKDF in the germline V gene (reference sequence). Full variable domain (missing parts from reference TRBV15 and TRBJ2-2): DAMVIQNPRYQVTQFGKPVTLSCSQTLNHNVMYWYQQKSSQAPKLLFHYYDKDFNNEADTPDNFQSRRPNTSFCFLDIRSPGLGDTAMYLCATSVNRGSTGELFFGEGSRLTVL.